The following is a T cell receptor beta chain sequence with its context. The antigen is not known. This specimen comes from a study of CD8 T cells in Susac syndrome. Study results and caveats: The TCR sequencing and HLA analysis in the study involved a relatively small number of individuals, as the study acknowledged.

CD8+ and CD4+ T cells from blood underwent TCR beta sequencing, which was carried out in a high-throughput format. Negative magnetic isolation gave CD8+ and CD4+ cells; FACS enriched CD8+ TEMRA. Germline assignment: CDR1 GTSNPN and CDR2 SVGIG (reference sequence). The CDR3 is 14 residues long. Trimming removed 2 bases from V and 5 bases from J; junction bases left unmatched: 6. An input of roughly 0.5 to 1 ug of RNA was subjected to reverse transcription using random hexamers. The authors amplified TCR beta CDR3 across 54 Vbeta and 13 Jbeta using immunoSEQ multiplex PCR. MiXCR, run by TCRdb on the immunoSEQ multiplex PCR reads, gives a single entry per CDR3 protein. This sample yields around 150,000 distinct CDR3 sequences, of which 94% are seen a single time; approximately 0.3% belongs to the top ten.

The sequence was obtained from a human donor in good health. The chain combines TRBV30 with TRBJ2-7; 10 nucleotides line up with TRBD2. The sample taken for sequencing was CD8+ T cells from PBMCs. The CDR3 DNA is TGTGCCTGGAGTACCCTAGCGGGAGCCCACGAGCAGTACTTC. It encodes CAWSTLAGAHEQYF.